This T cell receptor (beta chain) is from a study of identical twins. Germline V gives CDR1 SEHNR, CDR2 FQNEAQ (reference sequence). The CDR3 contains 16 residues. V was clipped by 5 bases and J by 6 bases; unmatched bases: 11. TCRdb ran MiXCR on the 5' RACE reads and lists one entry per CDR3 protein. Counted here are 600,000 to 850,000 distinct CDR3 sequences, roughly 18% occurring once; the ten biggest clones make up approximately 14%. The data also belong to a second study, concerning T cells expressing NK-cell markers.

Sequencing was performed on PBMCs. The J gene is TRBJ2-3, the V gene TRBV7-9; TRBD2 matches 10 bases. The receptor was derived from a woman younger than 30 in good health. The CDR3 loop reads CASSPTASGRSDTQYF. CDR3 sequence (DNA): TGTGCCAGCAGCCCTACGGCTAGCGGGAGATCGGATACGCAGTATTTT.